This TCR beta chain comes out of a study of blood T cell repertoires in COVID-19. Across the study: The analysed material was cDNA or gDNA that came from T cells, B-cell-depleted T cells, or PBMCs.

Assay: immunoSEQ multiplex PCR; the TCRdb copy retains only in-frame clones and omits some. Among just over 650,000 clones listed, 85% to 90% were seen once. V was pared by 7 bases and J by 7 bases, with 13 bases between. The CDR3 has 11 amino acids. Germline lookup yields CDR1 DFQATT and CDR2 SNEGSKA (reference sequence). The sample comprised peripheral blood. This clonotype was obtained from a young woman with acute or convalescent COVID-19. The V gene is TRBV20-1, the J gene TRBJ1-1; D ambiguous. CDR3 sequence: CSVADQSEAFF. Written as DNA, the CDR3 is TGCAGTGTAGCAGATCAGAGTGAAGCTTTCTTT.